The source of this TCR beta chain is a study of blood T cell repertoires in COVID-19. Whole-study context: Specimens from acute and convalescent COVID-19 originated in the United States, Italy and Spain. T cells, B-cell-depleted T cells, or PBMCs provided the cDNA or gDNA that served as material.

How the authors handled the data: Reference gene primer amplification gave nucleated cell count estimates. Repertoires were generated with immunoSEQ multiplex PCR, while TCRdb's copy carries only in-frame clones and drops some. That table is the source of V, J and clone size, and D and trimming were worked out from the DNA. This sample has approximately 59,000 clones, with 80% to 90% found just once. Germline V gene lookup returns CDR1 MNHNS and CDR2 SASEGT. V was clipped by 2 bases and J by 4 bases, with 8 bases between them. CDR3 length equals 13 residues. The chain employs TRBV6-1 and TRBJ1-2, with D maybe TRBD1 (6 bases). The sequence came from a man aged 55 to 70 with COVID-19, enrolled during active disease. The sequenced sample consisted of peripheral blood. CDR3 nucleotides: TGTGCCAGCAGTGAACGAGGGGGCTATGGCTACACCTTC. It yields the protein CASSERGGYGYTF.